This T cell receptor beta chain was found in a study of blood T cells in healthy people across ages. Study details: The template switching approach captured approximately one barcoded beta molecule for every two T cells.

As concerns this clonotype: Its antigen is still unknown. A junction boundary mismatches the germline segment, possibly from a read error.

The CDR3 runs 16 residues. CDR1 SGHVS and CDR2 FQNEAQ come from the germline V gene. Study-wide results and limits: For the donors, CMV status was unknown and possibly confounded expanded clonotype changes. Per-million-T-cell TCR beta diversity fell roughly linearly with age.

Through a sample-barcoded 5' primer and a J-beta primer mix, a second PCR was run for 7 to 11 cycles. Using its own MiXCR run on the 5' RACE reads, TCRdb lists one record per CDR3 protein. The sample lists some 1.5 million distinct CDR3 sequences, over 25% occurring once. The receptor's source is a woman aged 25 to 39 in good health. This chain uses TRBV7-8 with TRBJ2-1; 7 bases are shared with TRBD2. The sample was blood. CDR3 sequence: CASSLSRGEYYDEQFF. As DNA, the CDR3 is TGTGCCAGCAGCTTATCCCGGGGGGAATACTACGATGAGCAGTTCTTC.